Included here is one T cell receptor (beta chain) sequence, with context. The entry originates in a study of PD-L1 blockade in urothelial cancer. For the study at large: The patients had undergone anywhere from 0 to 3 prior chemotherapy regimens. Analyzed time points were 3 weeks (second dose) and 6 weeks after therapy began. T cells numbered a median of about 150,000 in the blood samples.

Each patient contributed between 1 and 8 total time points of blood mononuclear cells, pretreatment and during treatment. Clones were sequenced by immunoSEQ multiplex PCR, and TCRdb holds only the in-frame ones, with some missing. The data hold just under 45,000 clones, with roughly 91% observed a single time. Trimming removed 2 bases from V and 1 base from J, with 10 bases in between. CDR3 length: 15 amino acids. Germline CDR1 and CDR2: KGHSH and LQKENI. This chain uses TRBV18 with TRBJ2-3, with D tentatively TRBD1 (5 bases). The receptor was isolated from a woman aged 55 to 70 with urothelial cancer. The material sequenced was PBMCs, taken around atezolizumab (anti-PD-L1) treatment. In nucleotides, the CDR3 is TGTGCCAGCTCACCAGGGGCAGGGCGCACAGATACGCAGTATTTT. It is translated as CASSPGAGRTDTQYF.